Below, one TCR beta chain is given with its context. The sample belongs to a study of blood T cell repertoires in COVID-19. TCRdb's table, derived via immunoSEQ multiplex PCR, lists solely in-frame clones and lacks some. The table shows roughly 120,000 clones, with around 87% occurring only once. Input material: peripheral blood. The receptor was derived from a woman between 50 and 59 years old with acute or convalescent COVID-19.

This CDR3 is CASSLTSGAYNEQFF. The CDR3 coding sequence is TGTGCCAGCAGCCTGACTAGCGGGGCTTACAATGAGCAGTTCTTC. The chain joins TRBV7-9 to TRBJ2-1, with 11 positions matching TRBD2. J gave up 4 bases and V 5 bases, and 4 bases lay outside the gene matches. The CDR3 contains 15 residues. Germline V gene sequence: CDR1 SEHNR, CDR2 FQNEAQ (reference sequence).